This T cell receptor beta chain derives from a study of blood T cell repertoires in COVID-19. Sequencing used immunoSEQ multiplex PCR; TCRdb keeps in-frame clones, though not all of them. The sample holds about 240,000 clones, approximately 80% seen once. This CDR3 contains 15 residues. V lost 0 bases, J lost 5 bases, and 14 bases lay in between. Germline V gives CDR1 SGHRS, CDR2 YFSETQ. The gene calls are TRBV5-1 and TRBJ2-5, with D uncertain. Sample: peripheral blood. The receptor was derived from a man between 25 and 39 years old who had recovered from COVID-19. CDR3 nucleotide sequence: TGCGCCAGCAGCTTGGCAGTAGCCCCAAGCGAGACCCAGTACTTC. Its protein is CASSLAVAPSETQYF.